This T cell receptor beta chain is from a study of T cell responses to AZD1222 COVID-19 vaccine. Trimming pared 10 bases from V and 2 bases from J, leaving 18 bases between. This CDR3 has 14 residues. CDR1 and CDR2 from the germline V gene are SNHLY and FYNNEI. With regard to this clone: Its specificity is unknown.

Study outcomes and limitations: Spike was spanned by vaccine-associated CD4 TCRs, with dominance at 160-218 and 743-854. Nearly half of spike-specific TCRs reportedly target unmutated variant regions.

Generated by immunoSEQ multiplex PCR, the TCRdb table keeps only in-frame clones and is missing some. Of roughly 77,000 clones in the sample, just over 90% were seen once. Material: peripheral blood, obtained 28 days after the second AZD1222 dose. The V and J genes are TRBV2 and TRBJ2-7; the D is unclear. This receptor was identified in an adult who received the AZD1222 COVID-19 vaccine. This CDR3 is CANQSAKPPYEQYF. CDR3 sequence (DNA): TGTGCCAACCAGTCGGCTAAGCCACCCTACGAGCAGTACTTC.